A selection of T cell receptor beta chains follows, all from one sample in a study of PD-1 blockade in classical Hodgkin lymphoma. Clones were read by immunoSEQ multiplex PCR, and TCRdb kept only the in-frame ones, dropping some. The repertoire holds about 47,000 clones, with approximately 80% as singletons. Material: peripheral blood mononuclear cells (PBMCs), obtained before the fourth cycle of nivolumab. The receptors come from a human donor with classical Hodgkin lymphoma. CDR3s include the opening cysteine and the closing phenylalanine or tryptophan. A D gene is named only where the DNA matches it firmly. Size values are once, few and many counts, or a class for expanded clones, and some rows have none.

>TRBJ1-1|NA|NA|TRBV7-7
TGTGCTAGCAGCCCTGTTAAAGGGACTGAAGCTTTCTTT
CASSPVKGTEAFF
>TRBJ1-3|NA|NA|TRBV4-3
TGCGCCAGCAGGTACAGGGACGGGTCTGGAAACACCATATATTTT
CASRYRDGSGNTIYF
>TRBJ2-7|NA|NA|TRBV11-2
TGTGCCAGCAGCTTAGGGGACCCCTACGAGCAGTACTTC
CASSLGDPYEQYF
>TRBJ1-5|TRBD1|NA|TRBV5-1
TGCGCCAGCAGCTTACAGGGGTTGGGCAATCAGCCCCAGCATTTT
CASSLQGLGNQPQHF
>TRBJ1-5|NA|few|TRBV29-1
TGCAGCGTCATGATTAGGGCGGATCAGCCCCAGCATTTT
CSVMIRADQPQHF
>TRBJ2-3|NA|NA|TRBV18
TGTGCCAGCTCACCAGGATGGGCAGATACGCAGTATTTT
CASSPGWADTQYF
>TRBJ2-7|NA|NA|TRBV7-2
TGTGCCAGCAGCTCCCGGGACTCCAGATACGAGCAGTACTTC
CASSSRDSRYEQYF
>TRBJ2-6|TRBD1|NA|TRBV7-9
TGTGCCAGCAGCCTAGGATGGACAGGGTCTGGGGCCAACGTCCTGACTTTC
CASSLGWTGSGANVLTF
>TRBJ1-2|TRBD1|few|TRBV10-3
TGTGCCATCAGTCTGGACAGGGGGCCCCATCGTGGAGGCTACACCTTC
CAISLDRGPHRGGYTF
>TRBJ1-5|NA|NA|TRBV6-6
TGTGCCAGCAGTTACTCTGGGGGCACCAATCAGCCCCAGCATTTT
CASSYSGGTNQPQHF
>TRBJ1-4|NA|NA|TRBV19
TGTGCCAGTAGTAGGGGGGTTAATGAAAAACTGTTTTTT
CASSRGVNEKLFF
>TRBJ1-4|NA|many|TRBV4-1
TGCGCCAGCAGCCAAGACGGGAAAAACCTCCAGGGAAAACTGTTTTTT
CASSQDGKNLQGKLFF
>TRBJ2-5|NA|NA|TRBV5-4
TGTGCCAGCAGCTTTCAGTGGGGCTTAGAGGCGACCCAGTACTTC
CASSFQWGLEATQYF
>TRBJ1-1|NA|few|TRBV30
TGTGCCTGGAGTGACAGGGACGGCACTGAAGCTTTCTTT
CAWSDRDGTEAFF
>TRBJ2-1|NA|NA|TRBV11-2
TGTGCCAGCAGCTTAGATCCAGGGTTGGGCCACTACAATGAGCAGTTCTTC
CASSLDPGLGHYNEQFF
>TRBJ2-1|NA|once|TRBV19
TGTGCCAGTAGTCCCCATGGAGGGGAGCAGTTCTTC
CASSPHGGEQFF
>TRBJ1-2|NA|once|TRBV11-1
TGTGCCAGCAGCTTAAGATCCCTTGCTAACTATGGCTACACCTTC
CASSLRSLANYGYTF